These T cell receptor beta chains were read from a single sample in a study of cytomegalovirus exposure and HLA in healthy donors. Using immunoSEQ multiplex PCR, the repertoire was profiled, and TCRdb retains in-frame clones only, with some absent. This sample has tens of thousands of clones, with 64% found just once. Source material: PBMCs. Source of these receptors: a human donor in good health. CDR3s leave out the opening cysteine and the closing phenylalanine or tryptophan. D genes are given only for firm matches. For some rows the clone size is stated as once, few or many, or as a class when expanded; others skip it.

.	.	12	TRBV29-1	SGRGGANTGELF
TRBD1	.	13	TRBV6-1	ASRTYRDSHYEQY
.	.	12	TRBV5-1	ASSVQGIENIQY
TRBD1	.	15	TRBV7-2	ASSLTGTGGASYEQY
TRBD2	.	12	TRBV5-1	ASREGPSTDTQY
.	.	11	TRBV12-5	ASGLGRVGEQY
.	.	11	TRBV6-5	ASSEARNTEAF
.	.	14	TRBV5-8	ASSSGTQGRRQPQH
TRBD1	.	12	TRBV7-6	ASSLDTGGFGYT
.	.	16	TRBV4-2	ASSQDWVGSGSSYEQY
TRBD1	.	17	TRBV6-4	ASSPRFRPGQGGFGTQY
.	.	15	TRBV9	ASSVAPPGGQQETQY
.	.	12	TRBV30	AWRRVPSAGEQY
.	.	9	TRBV10-3	AINRGTEAF
TRBD1	few	13	TRBV19	ASRRQGAFYNEQF
.	.	13	TRBV27	AIKPSGVANGEQY
.	.	10	TRBV7-9	ASSFSYNEQF
TRBD1	.	12	TRBV6-5	ASSLGQEPYEQY
.	.	10	TRBV6-4	ASSDTGGSLH
TRBD1	.	16	TRBV7-9	ASSLSGQGSLGRFWQY
TRBD1	.	13	TRBV16	ASSQWGQTTDTQY
.	once	15	TRBV19	ASSILRTADEGNTIY
TRBD1	.	12	TRBV7-3	ASSPDRANYGYT
.	.	14	TRBV11-2	ASNLLGGLNTGELF
.	.	11	TRBV7-3	ASSFGQTTEAF
TRBD1	.	14	TRBV9	ASSQGTGQGFREQY
.	.	14	TRBV19	ASSILQASSYNEQF
.	few	10	TRBV29-1	SGIQGNTEAF
TRBD1	.	13	TRBV5-4	ASSPHRGGDSPLH
.	few	11	TRBV5-4	ASSLAGTDTQY
TRBD1	.	12	TRBV7-2	ASSLRQGGETQY
TRBD1	few	14	TRBV4-3	ASSQRTGGSNSPLH
TRBD1	.	13	TRBV7-3	ASSDIGTGASGYT
TRBD1	.	12	TRBV6-5	ASSRGQGGTEAF
TRBD1	.	14	TRBV4-1	ASSLEGQGVGSPLH
.	.	12	TRBV7-3	ASSLDTGTDTQY
TRBD2	.	12	TRBV9	ASSPEGRAYEQY
.	once	12	TRBV2	ASYADRSDTEAF
TRBD2	.	10	TRBV13	ASSGEGMEQF
.	once	13	TRBV4-2	ASSQAAGRNEKLF
.	.	13	TRBV19	ASSSRVNFPYGYT
TRBD1	once	12	TRBV4-2	ASSQAGQAMRYT
TRBD1	.	12	TRBV6-5	ASRSDRGGYEQY
.	.	13	TRBV5-1	ASSLAGTYQETQY
TRBD2	.	15	TRBV4-2	ASSQASAGVYTGELF
.	.	13	TRBV6-5	ASSYSHAGGETQY
.	few	20	TRBV5-1	ASSIDPIGGPSGALAKNIQY
.	.	11	TRBV7-3	ASSPAYRETQY
.	.	11	TRBV4-1	ASSQDSRAENT
.	.	14	TRBV10-2	ASRTGTTRKDTEAF
.	.	16	TRBV21-1	ASSKETGGKDAVGTQY
TRBD1	few	15	TRBV27	ASSGQGRVLSNQPQH
TRBD2	.	17	TRBV4-1	ASSQERGLAGTGQETQY
TRBD1	.	12	TRBV6-5	ASRRGQGSYEQY